These 16 T cell receptor beta chains were all obtained from the same sample, sequenced in a study of post-analysis software for immune sequencing data (dated by TCRdb to 2013 to 2016). Overall study results and their limits: Significantly higher frequencies in patients than in controls were found for five TRBV segments, including TRBV5-6, TRBV5-1 and TRBV20-1.

No antigen is known for these receptors. The method behind the library was PCR. This sample was sequenced with an Illumina HiSeq 2500. To reduce PCR and sequencing biases, unique molecular identifiers were incorporated into the TCR beta cDNA libraries. Clones were called with MiXCR by TCRdb after fastp trimmed the public reads at Q25, and only in-frame beta chains were retained. Identical CDR3 proteins give one entry, which carries the most common genes and DNA. The sample table shows 150,000 to 200,000 distinct CDR3 sequences, and approximately 30% are seen once. About 1.6% of the sample goes to the ten largest clones. Sequenced sample: blood. These receptors all come from a girl aged 10-17 years with multiple sclerosis.

This clonotype was seen at least ten times. The chain employs TRBV7-2 and TRBJ2-1, with a tentative D call TRBD2 (5 bases). This CDR3 spans 15 amino acids. Germline V gives CDR1 SGHTA, CDR2 FQGNSA. V lost 5 bases, J lost 0 bases, and 11 bases lay in between. CDR3 loop: CASSIASSSYNEQFF. The CDR3 DNA reads TGTGCCAGCAGCATCGCTAGCAGCTCCTACAATGAGCAGTTCTTC.

This clonotype was counted ten times or more. This sequence joins TRBV3-1 and TRBJ2-5; D is unclear. Trimming stripped 0 bases from V and 5 bases from J, with 7 bases between. The CDR3 is 13 residues long. Germline V gives CDR1 LGHDT, CDR2 YNNKEL (reference sequence). The CDR3 loop is CASSQDKDETQYF. CDR3 nucleotide sequence: TGTGCCAGCAGCCAAGATAAGGATGAGACCCAGTACTTC.

Worth noting for this clonotype: This clone may be a read error of a much larger clone one base away. The chain uses TRBV12-3 or TRBV12-4 and TRBJ1-2; D unclear. The V end was cut by 6 bases, the J end by 5 bases, with 22 bases between. The CDR3 is 16 amino acids. The CDR3 loop is CASRPPGVAPGYGYTF. Here the CDR3 DNA reads TGTGCCAGCAGACCCCCCGGAGTTGCCCCGGGGTATGGCTACACCTTC.

The chain is built from TRBV29-1 and TRBJ2-5; D gene ambiguous. The CDR3 extends over 14 amino acids. CDR1 and CDR2 (germline): SQVTM, ANQGSEA. V lost 5 bases and J 4 bases, leaving 17 bases between the germline ends. The CDR3 DNA is TGCAGCGTTTTACTACCTAGGGCAAGAGAGACCCAGTACTTC. Protein product: CSVLLPRARETQYF.

V and J are TRBV7-9 and TRBJ2-3; 7 positions agree with TRBD1. Germline V CDR1 and CDR2: SEHNR, FQNEAQ (reference sequence). The CDR3 totals 15 residues. Trimming removed 4 bases from V and 2 bases from J; junction bases left unmatched: 6. The chain's CDR3 is CASSSRQGNTDTQYF. The CDR3 nucleotides read TGTGCCAGCAGCTCTCGACAGGGAAACACAGATACGCAGTATTTT. Supplemented by reference TRBV7-9 and TRBJ2-3, the full variable domain reads DTGVSQNPRHKITKRGQNVTFRCDPISEHNRLYWYRQTLGQGPEFLTYFQNEAQLEKSRLLSDRFSAERPKGSFSTLEIQRTEQGDSAMYLCASSSRQGNTDTQYFGPGTRLTVL.

This clonotype was seen a handful of times. This rearrangement joins TRBV6-2 or TRBV6-3 to TRBJ1-1; D remains unclear. The CDR3 contains 12 residues. V lost 5 bases to trimming and J lost 5 bases, with 9 bases between them. Per germline, CDR1 MNHEY and CDR2 SVGEGT. This CDR3 is CASSARRTEAFF. The CDR3 nucleotides read TGTGCCAGCAGTGCTAGGAGGACTGAAGCTTTCTTT.

There are a few counts of this clonotype. CDR3 region: CASSHGRGQSNEKLFF. The DNA of the CDR3 is TGCGCCAGCAGCCACGGACGAGGACAGTCTAATGAAAAACTGTTTTTT. This rearrangement joins TRBV4-1 to TRBJ1-4; possibly TRBD1 for D (6 bases). With 3 bases removed from V and 3 bases from J, the gap between germline ends came to 14 bases. The CDR3 is 16 residues long. Germline CDR1 and CDR2: MGHRA and YSYEKL.

This clonotype was counted only a few times. The chain couples TRBV6-2 or TRBV6-3 to TRBJ1-5; TRBD1 matches at 7 bases. Trimming took 4 bases from V and 0 from J; bases not matched to a gene: 3. This CDR3 comprises 15 residues. Germline loops: CDR1 MNHEY, CDR2 SVGEGT. CDR3 region: CASSSGQLSNQPQHF. The DNA for the CDR3 is TGTGCCAGCAGTTCGGGACAGCTTAGCAATCAGCCCCAGCATTTT.

Only a few counts were recorded for this clonotype. The V call is TRBV20-1, the J call TRBJ2-5; TRBD2 matches 12 bases. Germline trimming cut 0 bases from V and 9 bases from J; bases unmatched to any gene: 14. Germline-derived CDR1 and CDR2 are DFQATT and SNEGSKA (reference sequence). The CDR3 length is 17 residues. The CDR3 DNA is TGCAGTGCTAGAGATTTTTCCCCTTCTAGCGGGAGGGAGGCCCAGTACTTC. Protein product: CSARDFSPSSGREAQYF.

A few counts support this clonotype. This chain joins TRBV19 and TRBJ1-1, with unresolved D. Trimming stripped 0 bases from V and 2 bases from J, with 7 bases between. The germline V gene has CDR1 LNHDA and CDR2 SQIVND (reference sequence). The CDR3 has 14 amino acids. The CDR3 sequence: CASSIDGANTEAFF. In nucleotides, the CDR3 is TGTGCCAGTAGTATAGACGGCGCTAACACTGAAGCTTTCTTT.

The chain uses TRBV5-1 and TRBJ1-6; TRBD1 agrees at 8 bases. Germline V lookup: CDR1 SGHRS, CDR2 YFSETQ. The CDR3 is made up of 18 amino acids. After removal of 0 bases from V and 1 base from J, the junction contained 6 bases not matched to a gene. The CDR3: CASSLESDRESYNSPLHF. CDR3 in DNA: TGCGCCAGCAGCTTGGAGTCGGACAGGGAGTCCTATAATTCACCCCTCCACTTT.

This clonotype was seen repeatedly, ten times or more. This chain joins TRBV6-5 and TRBJ2-7; 9 bases fit TRBD2. After removal of 1 base from V and 3 bases from J, the junction contained 4 bases not matched to a gene. CDR1 is MNHEY, CDR2 SVGAGI, per germline. This CDR3 spans 15 amino acids. The CDR3 nucleotides are TGTGCCAGCAGTTACTTAGCGGGAGTTCACTACGAGCAGTACTTC. The encoded protein is CASSYLAGVHYEQYF.

The V call is TRBV4-1, the J call TRBJ1-5; D remains ambiguous. The CDR3 is 18 residues long. From germline, CDR1 is MGHRA and CDR2 YSYEKL. The V end was cut by 0 bases, the J end by 3 bases, with 18 bases between. The DNA for the CDR3 is TGCGCCAGCAGCCAAGATGGGTTTAAGATAGGGAACAATCAGCCCCAGCATTTT. Its translation: CASSQDGFKIGNNQPQHF.

The chain links TRBV10-1 to TRBJ2-2; D uncertain. This CDR3 is built from 13 residues. Germline V gives CDR1 WNHNN, CDR2 SYGVQD (reference sequence). The V gene lost 4 bases and the J gene lost 6 bases, with 9 bases spanning the gap. The CDR3 DNA reads TGCGCCAGCAGTGCCTCCGGTTCCGGGGAGCTGTTTTTT. Translated: CASSASGSGELFF.

This clonotype occurred a few times. The chain joins TRBV25-1 to TRBJ2-7; D uncertain. V lost 1 base to trimming and J lost 1 base, with 14 bases between them. The CDR3 runs 16 residues. Germline V gene lookup returns CDR1 MGHDK and CDR2 SYGVNS. The CDR3 DNA reads as TGTGCCAGCAGTGAATCCCCAGGAATCGAATCCTACGAGCAGTACTTC. Its protein product is CASSESPGIESYEQYF.

Many counts were recorded for this clonotype. The chain combines TRBV12-3 or TRBV12-4 with TRBJ2-1, with 7 bases fitting TRBD2. CDR3 size: 13 residues. The V gene end was trimmed by 6 bases and the J gene end by 10 bases; junction bases not matched to a gene: 9. CDR3 DNA sequence: TGTGCCAGCAGGCTGGGAGGGCCACGGGAGCAGTTCTTC. Translating gives CASRLGGPREQFF.